Below, one T cell receptor beta chain is given with its context. Each patient came to thyroid surgery without any prior treatment (of any kind). V gave up 3 bases and J gave up 3 bases; unmatched junction bases: 3. Germline CDR1 and CDR2: MDHEN and SYDVKM. The CDR3 is 14 residues long. Using MiXCR, TCRdb re-called clones from the PCR reads. The data show 5,500 to 7,500 clones, 31% seen once. This entry comes from a study of metastatic and nonmetastatic thyroid tumors. This chain connects TRBV28 to TRBJ2-7; TRBD1 agrees at 9 bases. The sequence was collected from a female donor with papillary thyroid cancer or a benign thyroid nodule (not recorded which). Some clones in this sample may be carry-over from other donors' samples. The sample comprised tumor tissue. The CDR3 spells CASSLGQGGYEQYF. As DNA, the CDR3 is TGTGCCAGCAGTTTGGGACAGGGAGGCTACGAGCAGTACTTC. Full variable domain (rest looked up from reference TRBV28 and TRBJ2-7): DVKVTQSSRYLVKRTGEKVFLECVQDMDHENMFWYRQDPGLGLRLIYFSYDVKMKEKGDIPEGYSVSREKKERFSLILESASTNQTSMYLCASSLGQGGYEQYFGPGTRLTVT.